This T cell receptor (beta chain) derives from a study of long-term antiretroviral therapy in people with HIV. They ran version v3.0 of the immunoSEQ assay at survey level. Assay used: immunoSEQ multiplex PCR; TCRdb lists only in-frame clones, some missing. Of 25,000 to 35,000 clones listed, 70% to 90% are singletons. Study-wide findings and caveats: Absence of data on ART adherence, viral resistance or therapy changes was noted. Controls had broader CDR3 length ranges than HIV repertoires did.

Note on this clone: Its antigen is not known.

The CDR3 is 12 residues long. CDR1 and CDR2 (germline): SNHLY, FYNNEI. The ends were cut back, 2 bases at V and 3 bases at J, with 4 bases in the middle. Here the sequenced sample was unsorted PBMCs, taken 0.5 years after starting antiretroviral therapy. The receptor's source is a woman aged 18-29 years with HIV. This sequence joins TRBV2 and TRBJ1-1, with D hard to call. Here the CDR3 reads CASSERDTEAFF. CDR3 sequence (DNA): TGTGCCAGCAGTGAACGGGACACTGAAGCTTTCTTT.